Each of the 19 T cell receptor beta chains below was sequenced from the same sample in a study of blood T cell repertoires in COVID-19. Sequencing used immunoSEQ multiplex PCR; TCRdb keeps in-frame clones, though not all of them. This table holds under 200,000 clones, around 84% found once. Sequenced: peripheral blood. The source is a woman in her forties or fifties with COVID-19, enrolled during active disease.

This clone occurred once. Other DNA sequences of this sample code for an identical CDR3. This chain connects TRBV4-1 to TRBJ2-5, with a possible D match to TRBD1 (5 bases). Trimming removed 1 base from V and 5 bases from J, with 14 bases in between. The germline CDR1 and CDR2 sequences are MGHRA and YSYEKL. The CDR3 consists of 15 residues. The CDR3, as DNA: TGCGCCAGCAGCCAAGCCACAGGTGTCGGGGAGACCCAGTACTTC. This gives the protein CASSQATGVGETQYF.

The chain has TRBV7-9 and TRBJ1-1, with D possibly being TRBD1 (6 bases). This CDR3 comprises 14 residues. Germline V lookup: CDR1 SEHNR, CDR2 FQNEAQ (reference sequence). Trimming took 1 base from V and 5 from J, leaving 11 bases between them. The CDR3 coding sequence is TGTGCCAGCAGCTTAGAGGGGGTGCGGACTGAAGCTTTCTTT. Encoded protein: CASSLEGVRTEAFF.

The chain uses TRBV4-1 and TRBJ1-6, with a weak D call TRBD1 (5 bases). CDR3 length equals 15 residues. The V gene lost 0 bases and the J gene lost 6 bases, with 9 bases spanning the gap. Looked up from germline, CDR1 is MGHRA and CDR2 is YSYEKL. The CDR3 region is CASSQESGSNSPLHF. In DNA form, the CDR3 reads TGCGCCAGCAGCCAAGAGTCAGGGTCTAATTCACCCCTCCACTTT.

The CDR3 sequence is CASSLGAGETQYF. In DNA, the CDR3 is TGTGCCAGCAGTTTAGGGGCGGGGGAGACCCAGTACTTC. The chain uses TRBV12-3 or TRBV12-4 and TRBJ2-5, with a tentative D call TRBD2 (6 bases). Deletions cut 1 base from V and 5 bases from J, with 8 bases between. This CDR3 contains 13 residues.

The V call is TRBV7-2, the J call TRBJ2-1; no reliable D call. Trimming took 5 bases from V and 7 from J, leaving 15 bases between them. Germline V gives CDR1 SGHTA, CDR2 FQGNSA. The length of the CDR3 is 14 residues. The CDR3 loop is CASSPLHSTNEQFF. CDR3 nucleotides: TGTGCCAGCAGCCCTCTACACAGTACTAATGAGCAGTTCTTC.

This clone was detected only a few times. The V and J genes are TRBV7-3 and TRBJ1-1; the D gene is possibly TRBD1 (6 bases). Trimming removed 4 bases from V and 2 bases from J, with 8 bases in between. Germline V gives CDR1 SGHTA, CDR2 FQGTGA. The CDR3 is made up of 13 amino acids. The CDR3 bases are TGTGCCAGCAGCTGGGACAAAAACACTGAAGCTTTCTTT. Its translation: CASSWDKNTEAFF. The full variable domain, with the rest looked up from reference TRBV7-3 and TRBJ1-1, is GAGVSQTPSNKVTEKGKYVELRCDPISGHTALYWYRQSLGQGPEFLIYFQGTGAADDSGLPNDRFFAVRPEGSVSTLKIQRTERGDSAVYLCASSWDKNTEAFFGQGTRLTVV.

V and J are TRBV12-3 or TRBV12-4 and TRBJ1-5; D gene unclear. Trimming stripped 2 bases from V and 6 bases from J, with 8 bases between. The CDR3 length is 13 residues. For the CDR3, the DNA is TGTGCCAGCAGTTTAACTAGTAGTCAGCCCCAGCATTTT. It translates to CASSLTSSQPQHF.

The CDR3 DNA reads TGTGCCAGCAGCTTCTCCGAGGGCAATGAGCAGTTCTTC. Residues: CASSFSEGNEQFF. The V and J genes are TRBV5-6 and TRBJ2-1; D may be TRBD2 (5 bases). The length of the CDR3 is 13 residues. Between the trimmed V and J ends, which lost 2 bases and 6 bases, there was a span of 9 bases. The germline gives CDR1 SGHDT, CDR2 YYEEEE.

This chain links TRBV30 with TRBJ1-6; D perhaps matches TRBD1 (5 bases). Germline V CDR1 and CDR2: GTSNPN, SVGIG (reference sequence). The CDR3 is made up of 16 amino acids. Trimming removed 5 bases from V and 13 bases from J, with 27 bases in between. The CDR3 sequence is CAWAREVRGSLKPLHF. In DNA, the CDR3 is TGTGCCTGGGCCAGGGAGGTACGGGGCTCCCTTAAGCCCCTCCACTTT. The complete variable domain, with remaining parts taken from reference TRBV30 and TRBJ1-6, reads SQTIHQWPATLVQPVGSPLSLECTVEGTSNPNLYWYRQAAGRGLQLLFYSVGIGQISSEVPQNLSASRPQDRQFILSSKKLLLSDSGFYLCAWAREVRGSLKPLHFGNGTRLTVT.

The chain links TRBV28 to TRBJ2-5, with 11 bases fitting TRBD2. The CDR3 length is 19 residues. CDR1 is MDHEN and CDR2 is SYDVKM in the germline V gene. With V trimmed by 6 bases and J by 4 bases, 19 bases remained unmatched. CDR3 amino acids: CASSFGWLAGGPNPETQYF. Here the CDR3 DNA reads TGTGCCAGCAGCTTTGGCTGGTTAGCGGGGGGGCCTAACCCAGAGACCCAGTACTTC. Based on the CDR3 plus reference TRBV28 and TRBJ2-5, the full variable domain is DVKVTQSSRYLVKRTGEKVFLECVQDMDHENMFWYRQDPGLGLRLIYFSYDVKMKEKGDIPEGYSVSREKKERFSLILESASTNQTSMYLCASSFGWLAGGPNPETQYFGPGTRLLVL.

The rearrangement uses TRBV7-2 and TRBJ2-2, with D perhaps TRBD1 (6 bases). CDR1 and CDR2 from the germline V gene are SGHTA and FQGNSA. The ends were cut back, 5 bases at V and 2 bases at J, with 15 bases in the middle. The CDR3 totals 16 residues. Written as DNA, the CDR3 is TGTGCCAGCAGCCCGTACAACAGGGTTAACACCGGGGAGCTGTTTTTT. Translation: CASSPYNRVNTGELFF.

The chain couples TRBV6-2 or TRBV6-3 to TRBJ2-7; 7 positions agree with TRBD1. Trimming at V came to 0 bases and at J to 7 bases, leaving 21 bases not matched to a gene. Germline lookup yields CDR1 MNHEY and CDR2 SVGEGT. This CDR3 is built from 19 residues. CDR3 bases: TGTGCCAGCAGTTACTCGGTCATAGGGACAGAAGGGAATATGATGGAGCAGTACTTC. Encoded protein: CASSYSVIGTEGNMMEQYF.

The genes are TRBV6-5 and TRBJ1-4, with D tentatively TRBD1 (5 bases). Germline V gene lookup returns CDR1 MNHEY and CDR2 SVGAGI. V lost 10 bases and J 8 bases, leaving 17 bases between the germline ends. The CDR3 sequence is 13 residues long. The CDR3 loop reads CATRGEGLEKLFF. The CDR3 DNA sequence: TGTGCCACACGGGGGGAAGGATTAGAAAAACTGTTTTTT.

The chain joins TRBV3-1 (or the pseudogene TRBV3-2) to TRBJ2-1; 11 nucleotides match TRBD2. Looked up from germline, CDR1 is LGHDT and CDR2 is YNNKEL (reference sequence). V lost 0 bases, J lost 5 bases, and 6 bases stayed unmatched. There are 17 residues in the CDR3. This CDR3 is CASSQDRLAGTNNEQFF. Here the CDR3 DNA reads TGTGCCAGCAGCCAAGATCGACTAGCGGGGACTAACAATGAGCAGTTCTTC.

The chain recombines TRBV27 with TRBJ2-7; 8 bases match TRBD1. Trimming at V came to 7 bases and at J to 6 bases, leaving 8 bases not matched to a gene. CDR1 and CDR2 (germline): MNHEY, SMNVEV (reference sequence). The CDR3 has 13 amino acids. The CDR3 here is CASKIRTGFEQYF. The CDR3 DNA sequence: TGTGCCAGCAAAATTCGGACAGGGTTCGAGCAGTACTTC.

The chain carries TRBV3-1 (or the pseudogene TRBV3-2) and TRBJ2-6; D is ambiguous. With 0 bases removed from V and 4 bases from J, the gap between germline ends came to 10 bases. CDR1 and CDR2 from the germline V gene are LGHDT and YNNKEL (reference sequence). CDR3 length: 16 residues. In nucleotides, the CDR3 is TGTGCCAGCAGCCAAGAAGTGCCAGTAGGGGCCAACGTCCTGACTTTC. It encodes CASSQEVPVGANVLTF.

V usage is TRBV28 and J usage is TRBJ1-5; 7 positions agree with TRBD1. CDR1 is MDHEN and CDR2 is SYDVKM in the germline V gene. V gave up 6 bases and J gave up 7 bases; unmatched junction bases: 9. This CDR3 contains 14 residues. This CDR3 reads CASSLTGMRQPQHF. The CDR3 nucleotides are TGTGCCAGCAGCCTGACAGGGATGAGGCAGCCCCAGCATTTT.

The V and J genes are TRBV3-1 (or the pseudogene TRBV3-2) and TRBJ1-2; no clear D gene. In germline, CDR1 is LGHDT, CDR2 YNNKEL (reference sequence). This CDR3 comprises 14 residues. V was cut by 1 base and J by 4 bases, with 10 bases left in between. The CDR3 here is CASSQVQFPYGYTF. DNA of the CDR3: TGTGCCAGCAGCCAAGTTCAGTTCCCCTATGGCTACACCTTC.

Here the CDR3 reads CATSRGGALGTGANVLTF. The CDR3 bases are TGTGCCACCAGCAGAGGTGGGGCCTTGGGAACTGGGGCCAACGTCCTGACTTTC. V and J are TRBV15 and TRBJ2-6; tentatively, D is TRBD1 (5 bases). V was shortened by 1 base and J by 2 bases, with 15 bases between the two germline ends. Looked up from germline, CDR1 is LNHNV and CDR2 is YYDKDF (reference sequence). This CDR3 comprises 18 residues.